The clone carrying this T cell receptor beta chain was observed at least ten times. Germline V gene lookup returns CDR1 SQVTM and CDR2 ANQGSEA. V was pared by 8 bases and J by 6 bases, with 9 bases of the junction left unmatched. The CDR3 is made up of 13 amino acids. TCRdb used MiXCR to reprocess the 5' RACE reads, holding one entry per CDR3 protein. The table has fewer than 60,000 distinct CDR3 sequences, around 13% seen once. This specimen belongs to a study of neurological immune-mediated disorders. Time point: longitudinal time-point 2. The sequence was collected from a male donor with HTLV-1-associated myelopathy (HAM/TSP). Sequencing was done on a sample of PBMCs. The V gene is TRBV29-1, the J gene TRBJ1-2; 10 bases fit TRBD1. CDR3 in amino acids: CSTGQGPQDGYTF. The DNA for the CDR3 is TGCAGCACGGGACAGGGGCCCCAGGATGGCTACACCTTC.